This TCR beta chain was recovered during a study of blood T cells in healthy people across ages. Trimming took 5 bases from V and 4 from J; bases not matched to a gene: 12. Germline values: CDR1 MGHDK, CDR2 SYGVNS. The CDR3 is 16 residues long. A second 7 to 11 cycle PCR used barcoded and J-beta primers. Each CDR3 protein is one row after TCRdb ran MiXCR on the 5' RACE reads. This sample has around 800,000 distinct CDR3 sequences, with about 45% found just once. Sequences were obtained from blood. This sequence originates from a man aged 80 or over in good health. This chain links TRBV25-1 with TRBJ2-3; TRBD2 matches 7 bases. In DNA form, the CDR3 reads TGTGCCAGCAGTCTAGCGCCAGCGGGGTTGGCAGATACGCAGTATTTT. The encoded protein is CASSLAPAGLADTQYF.